The T cell receptor (beta chain) under discussion was sequenced for a study of early T cells in non-severe SARS-CoV-2 infection. This CDR3 spans 13 amino acids. Germline V gene lookup returns CDR1 MNHEY and CDR2 SVGAGI. Trimming left V 0 bases short and J 5 bases short, with 7 bases between. This clonotype was detected ten times or more. TCRdb passed the 5' RACE reads through MiXCR, listing each CDR3 protein once. The data contain about 84,000 distinct CDR3 sequences, roughly 12% of them seen just once; the ten biggest clones take up roughly 3%. The genes are TRBV6-5 and TRBJ1-1; D gene uncertain. This TCR was sampled from an adult who was a healthcare worker with PCR-confirmed SARS-CoV-2 infection or an uninfected control (not recorded which). Sequenced input: whole blood. CDR3 in amino acids: CASSYSLGTEAFF. The CDR3 DNA reads as TGTGCCAGCAGTTACTCCCTGGGGACTGAAGCTTTCTTT.